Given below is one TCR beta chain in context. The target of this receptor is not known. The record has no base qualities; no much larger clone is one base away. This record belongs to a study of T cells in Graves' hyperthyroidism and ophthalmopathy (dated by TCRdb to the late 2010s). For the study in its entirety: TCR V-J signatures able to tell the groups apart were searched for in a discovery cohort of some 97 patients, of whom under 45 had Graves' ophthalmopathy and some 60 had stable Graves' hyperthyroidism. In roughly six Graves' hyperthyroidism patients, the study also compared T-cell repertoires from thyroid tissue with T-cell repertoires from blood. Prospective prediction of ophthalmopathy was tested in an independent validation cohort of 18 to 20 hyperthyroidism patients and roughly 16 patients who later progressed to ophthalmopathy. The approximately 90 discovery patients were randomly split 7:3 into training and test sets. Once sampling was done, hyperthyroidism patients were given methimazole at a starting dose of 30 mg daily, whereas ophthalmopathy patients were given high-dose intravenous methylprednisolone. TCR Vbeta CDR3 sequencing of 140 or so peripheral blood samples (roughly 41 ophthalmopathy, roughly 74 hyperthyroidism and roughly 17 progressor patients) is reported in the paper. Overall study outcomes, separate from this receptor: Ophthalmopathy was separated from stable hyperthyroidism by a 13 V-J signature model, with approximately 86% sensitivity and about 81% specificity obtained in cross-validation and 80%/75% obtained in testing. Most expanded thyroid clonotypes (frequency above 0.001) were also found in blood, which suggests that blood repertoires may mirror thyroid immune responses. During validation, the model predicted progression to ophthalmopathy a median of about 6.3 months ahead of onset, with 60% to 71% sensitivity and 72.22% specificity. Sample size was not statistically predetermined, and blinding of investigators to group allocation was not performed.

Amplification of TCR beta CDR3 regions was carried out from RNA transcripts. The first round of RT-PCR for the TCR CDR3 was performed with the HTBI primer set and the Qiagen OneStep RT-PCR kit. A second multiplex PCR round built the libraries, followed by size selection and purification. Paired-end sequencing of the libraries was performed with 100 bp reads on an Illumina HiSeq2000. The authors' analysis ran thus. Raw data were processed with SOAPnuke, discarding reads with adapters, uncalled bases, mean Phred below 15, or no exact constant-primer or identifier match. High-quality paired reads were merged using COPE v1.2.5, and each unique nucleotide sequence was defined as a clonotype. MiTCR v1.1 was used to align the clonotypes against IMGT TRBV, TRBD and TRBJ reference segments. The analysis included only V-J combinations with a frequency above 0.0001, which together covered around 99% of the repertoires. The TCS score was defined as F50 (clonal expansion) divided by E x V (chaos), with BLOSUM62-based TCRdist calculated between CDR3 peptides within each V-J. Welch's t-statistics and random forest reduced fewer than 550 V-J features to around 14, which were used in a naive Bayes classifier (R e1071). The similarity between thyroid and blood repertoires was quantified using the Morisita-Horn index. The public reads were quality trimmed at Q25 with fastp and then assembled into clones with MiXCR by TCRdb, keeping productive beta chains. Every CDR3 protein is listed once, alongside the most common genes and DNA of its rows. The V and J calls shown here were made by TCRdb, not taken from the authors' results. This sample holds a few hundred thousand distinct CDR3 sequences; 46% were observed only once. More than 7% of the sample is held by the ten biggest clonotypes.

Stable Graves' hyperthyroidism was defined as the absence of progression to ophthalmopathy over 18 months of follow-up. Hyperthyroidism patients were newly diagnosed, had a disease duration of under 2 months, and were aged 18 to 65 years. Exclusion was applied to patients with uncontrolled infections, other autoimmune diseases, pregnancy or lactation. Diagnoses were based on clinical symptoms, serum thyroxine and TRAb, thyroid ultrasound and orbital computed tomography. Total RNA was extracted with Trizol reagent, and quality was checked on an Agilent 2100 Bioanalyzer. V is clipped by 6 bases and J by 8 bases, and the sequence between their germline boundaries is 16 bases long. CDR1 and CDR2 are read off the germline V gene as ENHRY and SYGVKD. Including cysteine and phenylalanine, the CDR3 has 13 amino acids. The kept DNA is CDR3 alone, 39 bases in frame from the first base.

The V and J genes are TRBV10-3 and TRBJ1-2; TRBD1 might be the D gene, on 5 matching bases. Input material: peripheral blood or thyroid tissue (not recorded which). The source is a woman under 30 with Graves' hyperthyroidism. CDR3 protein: CAIRDDTGHGYTF. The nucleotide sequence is TGTGCCATCAGAGACGACACAGGACACGGCTACACCTTC.